This T cell receptor (beta chain) was identified during a study of post-analysis software for immune sequencing data. Whole-study findings and limits: Comparison of patients with controls showed five TRBV segments more frequent in patients, TRBV5-6, TRBV5-1 and TRBV20-1 among them. Comparison with controls showed significantly lower normalized Chao1 diversity in multiple sclerosis patients.

cDNA libraries of TCR beta carried unique molecular identifiers. Each sample of about 0.95 to 10 million input T cells yielded around 500,000 cDNA molecules, so each molecule approximated one T cell. TCRdb re-called the PCR reads with MiXCR, one entry per CDR3 protein. This sample has about half a million distinct CDR3 sequences, with 40% to 55% found just once. There are 14 residues in the CDR3. CDR1 is MNHNY and CDR2 is SVGAGI in the germline V gene (reference sequence). V was trimmed by 0 bases and J by 2 bases, leaving 8 bases between them. This clonotype has more than one count but fewer than ten. Its specificity is unknown.

The sequenced material came from blood. This rearrangement joins TRBV6-6 to TRBJ2-7; D is unresolved. This sequence originates from a girl aged 10 to 17 with multiple sclerosis. The CDR3 DNA reads TGTGCCAGCAGTTACTCGACGATAGCCTACGAGCAGTACTTC. Translating gives CASSYSTIAYEQYF.